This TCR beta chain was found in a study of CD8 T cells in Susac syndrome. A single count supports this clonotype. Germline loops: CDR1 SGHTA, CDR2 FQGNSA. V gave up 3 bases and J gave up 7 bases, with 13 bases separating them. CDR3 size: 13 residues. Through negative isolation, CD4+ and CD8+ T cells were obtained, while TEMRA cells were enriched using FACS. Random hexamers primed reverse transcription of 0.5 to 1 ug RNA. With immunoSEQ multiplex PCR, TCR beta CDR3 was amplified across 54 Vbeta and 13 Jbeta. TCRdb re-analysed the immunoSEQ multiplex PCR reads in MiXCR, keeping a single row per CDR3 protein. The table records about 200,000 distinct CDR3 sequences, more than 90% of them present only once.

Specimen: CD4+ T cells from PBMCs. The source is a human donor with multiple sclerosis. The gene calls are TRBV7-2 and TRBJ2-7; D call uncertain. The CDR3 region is CASSFFVAREQYF. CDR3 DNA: TGTGCCAGCAGCTTTTTCGTAGCCCGTGAGCAGTACTTC.